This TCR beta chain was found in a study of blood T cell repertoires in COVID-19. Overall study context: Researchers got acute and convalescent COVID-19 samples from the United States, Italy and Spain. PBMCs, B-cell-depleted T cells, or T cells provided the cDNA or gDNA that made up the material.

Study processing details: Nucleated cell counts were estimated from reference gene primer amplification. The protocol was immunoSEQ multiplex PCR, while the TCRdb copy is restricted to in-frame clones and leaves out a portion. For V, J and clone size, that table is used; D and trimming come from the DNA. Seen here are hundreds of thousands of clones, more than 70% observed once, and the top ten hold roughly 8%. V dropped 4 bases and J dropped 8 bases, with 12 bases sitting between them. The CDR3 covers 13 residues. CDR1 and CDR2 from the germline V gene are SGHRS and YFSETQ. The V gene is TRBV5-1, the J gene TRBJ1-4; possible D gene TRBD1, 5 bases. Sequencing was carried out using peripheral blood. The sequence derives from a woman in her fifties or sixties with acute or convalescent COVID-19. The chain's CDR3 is CASSPRGGEKLFF. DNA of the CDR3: TGCGCCAGCAGCCCCCGCGGGGGGGAAAAACTGTTTTTT.